This T cell receptor beta chain is from a study of T cell responses to AZD1222 COVID-19 vaccine. Overall study findings and caveats: No repertoire was sampled before or during the peak T cell response, only after it. Along spike, vaccine-associated CD4 TCRs were found throughout, with dominance at 160-218 and 743-854. Among AZD1222 vaccinees, only 5 to 7 were seropositive at baseline. Females outnumbered males among donors, who were mostly white British; clonal diversity was possibly underestimated.

In regard to this clone: As yet, its antigen is unknown.

This CDR3 region has 14 residues. Per the germline V gene, CDR1 is SGHDT and CDR2 is YYEEEE. V lost 2 bases to trimming and J lost 0 bases, with 9 bases between them. Produced via immunoSEQ multiplex PCR; TCRdb's table is partial and in-frame only. The sample records 100,000 to 150,000 clones, about 85% being singletons. The receptor was isolated from an adult in good health. The rearrangement joins TRBV5-6 to TRBJ2-7; D unclear. Sequencing was performed on peripheral blood, taken on day 0 of AZD1222 vaccination. Here the CDR3 reads CASSLKPSSYEQYF. DNA of the CDR3: TGTGCCAGCAGCTTAAAACCAAGCTCCTACGAGCAGTACTTC.